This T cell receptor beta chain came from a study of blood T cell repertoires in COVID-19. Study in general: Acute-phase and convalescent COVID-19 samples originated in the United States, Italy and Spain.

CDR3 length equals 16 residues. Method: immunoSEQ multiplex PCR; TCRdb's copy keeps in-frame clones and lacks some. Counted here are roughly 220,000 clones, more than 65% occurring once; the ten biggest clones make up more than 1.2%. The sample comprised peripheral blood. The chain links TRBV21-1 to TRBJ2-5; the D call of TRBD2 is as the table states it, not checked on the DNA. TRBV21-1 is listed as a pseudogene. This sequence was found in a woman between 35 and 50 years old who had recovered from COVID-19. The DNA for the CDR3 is TGTGCCAGCTCCAGAGCGGGGGCCCCCCCACCGGAGACCCAGTACTTC. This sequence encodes CASSRAGAPPPETQYF.